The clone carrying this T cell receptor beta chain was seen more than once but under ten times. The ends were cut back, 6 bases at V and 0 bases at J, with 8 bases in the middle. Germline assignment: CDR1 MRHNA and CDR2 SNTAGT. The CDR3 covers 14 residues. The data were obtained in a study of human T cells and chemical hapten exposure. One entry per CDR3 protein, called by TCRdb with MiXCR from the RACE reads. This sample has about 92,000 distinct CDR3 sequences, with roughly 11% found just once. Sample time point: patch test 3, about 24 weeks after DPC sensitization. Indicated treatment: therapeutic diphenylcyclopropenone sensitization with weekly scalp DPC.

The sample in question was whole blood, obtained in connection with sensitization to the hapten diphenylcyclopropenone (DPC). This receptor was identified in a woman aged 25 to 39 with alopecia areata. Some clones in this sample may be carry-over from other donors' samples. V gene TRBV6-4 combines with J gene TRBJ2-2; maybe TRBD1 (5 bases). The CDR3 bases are TGTGCCAGCAGCCGACAGACGAACACCGGGGAGCTGTTTTTT. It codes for CASSRQTNTGELFF.